This entry concerns a single T cell receptor (beta chain). What it recognizes is unknown. This sample is part of a study of CD8+ T cells in alopecia areata. Study details: Scoring treated patients' severity relied on the percentage of scalp area affected. Study results and limitations: While tofacitinib was given, many expanded lesional clones persisted in scalp and blood.

This CDR3 is 14 amino acids long. Germline lookup yields CDR1 ENHRY and CDR2 SYGVKD. V lost 4 bases, J lost 11 bases, and 20 bases lay in between. Investigators isolated RNA and reverse transcribed it into cDNA to act as the sequencing template. TCRdb's copy holds only in-frame clones and misses some; the assay was immunoSEQ multiplex PCR. The table records about 200,000 clones, 64% of them present only once. As to treatment: oral pan-JAK inhibitor, 5-10 mg twice daily. The sequence was collected from a human donor with alopecia areata. This chain uses TRBV10-3 with TRBJ1-1; the D gene is possibly TRBD1 (6 bases). Sequencing used CD4+ T cells sorted from blood, obtained at week 4, from a patient treated with tofacitinib. The CDR3 sequence is CAISGDRQPFGAFF. The CDR3 nucleotides are TGTGCCATCAGTGGAGACAGGCAGCCCTTTGGGGCTTTCTTT.